This T cell receptor (beta chain) was sequenced during a study of STAT3 mutations in large granular lymphocyte leukemia. General study findings and limits: Every T-LGLL patient had at least one immunodominant TCRbeta clonotype.

This clone appeared a few times. Its antigen is not identified. Trimming left V 2 bases short and J 6 bases short, with 14 bases between. Germline V gene data show CDR1 as MNHEY and CDR2 as SMNVEV (reference sequence). This CDR3 is 14 amino acids long. Using immunoSEQ multiplex PCR, the repertoire was profiled, and TCRdb retains in-frame clones only, with some absent. This sample yields about 1,300 clones, of which around 52% are seen a single time; 35% to 45% belongs to the top ten. The chain recombines TRBV27 with TRBJ2-7, with D possibly TRBD1 on 6 matching bases. The clonotype was recovered from a man aged 55-75 years with T-cell large granular lymphocyte leukemia. Some clones in this sample may be carry-over from other donors' samples. The sample consisted of peripheral blood mononuclear cells. Here the CDR3 reads CASSLAGVNGEQYF. The CDR3 coding sequence is TGTGCCAGCAGTTTAGCAGGGGTAAATGGCGAGCAGTACTTC.